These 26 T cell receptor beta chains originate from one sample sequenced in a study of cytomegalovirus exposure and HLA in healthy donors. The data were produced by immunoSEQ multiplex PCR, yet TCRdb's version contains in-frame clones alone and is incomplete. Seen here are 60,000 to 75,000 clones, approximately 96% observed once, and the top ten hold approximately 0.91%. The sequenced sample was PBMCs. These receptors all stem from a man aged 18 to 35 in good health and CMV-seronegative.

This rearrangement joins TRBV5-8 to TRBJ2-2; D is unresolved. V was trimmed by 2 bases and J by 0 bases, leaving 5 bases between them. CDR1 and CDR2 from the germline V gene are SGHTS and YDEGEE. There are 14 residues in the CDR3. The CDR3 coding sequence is TGTGCCAGCAGCTTTCGTTCGAACACCGGGGAGCTGTTTTTT. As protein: CASSFRSNTGELFF.

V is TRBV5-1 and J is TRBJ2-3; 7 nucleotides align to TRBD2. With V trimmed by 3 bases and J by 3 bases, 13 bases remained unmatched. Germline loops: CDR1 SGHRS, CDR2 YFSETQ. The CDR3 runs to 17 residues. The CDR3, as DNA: TGCGCCAGCAGCTCCCGCGGCCAGCGGGGAGCAACAGATACGCAGTATTTT. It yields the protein CASSSRGQRGATDTQYF.

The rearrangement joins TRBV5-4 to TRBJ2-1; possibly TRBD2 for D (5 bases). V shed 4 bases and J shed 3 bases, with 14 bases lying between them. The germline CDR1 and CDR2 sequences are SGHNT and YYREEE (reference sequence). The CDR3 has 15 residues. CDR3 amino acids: CASSQTSGYYNEQFF. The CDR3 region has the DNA TGTGCCAGCAGCCAAACTAGTGGATACTACAATGAGCAGTTCTTC.

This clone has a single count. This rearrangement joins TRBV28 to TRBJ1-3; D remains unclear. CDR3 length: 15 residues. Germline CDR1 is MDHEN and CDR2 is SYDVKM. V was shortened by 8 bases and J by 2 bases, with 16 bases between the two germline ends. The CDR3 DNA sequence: TGTGCCAGCTCCCTAATTCCCGCGGCTGGAAACACCATATATTTT. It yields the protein CASSLIPAAGNTIYF.

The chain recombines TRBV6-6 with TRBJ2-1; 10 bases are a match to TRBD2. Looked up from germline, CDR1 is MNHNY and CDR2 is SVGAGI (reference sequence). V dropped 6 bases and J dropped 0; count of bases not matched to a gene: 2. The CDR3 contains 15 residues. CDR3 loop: CASSPSGSSYNEQFF. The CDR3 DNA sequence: TGTGCCAGCAGCCCTAGCGGGAGCTCCTACAATGAGCAGTTCTTC.

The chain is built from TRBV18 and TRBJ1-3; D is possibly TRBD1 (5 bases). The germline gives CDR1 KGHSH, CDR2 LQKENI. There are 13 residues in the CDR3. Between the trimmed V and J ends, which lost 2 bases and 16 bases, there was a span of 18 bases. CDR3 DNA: TGTGCCAGCTCACCATTGAACAGGCAATCTGCGTATTTT. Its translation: CASSPLNRQSAYF.

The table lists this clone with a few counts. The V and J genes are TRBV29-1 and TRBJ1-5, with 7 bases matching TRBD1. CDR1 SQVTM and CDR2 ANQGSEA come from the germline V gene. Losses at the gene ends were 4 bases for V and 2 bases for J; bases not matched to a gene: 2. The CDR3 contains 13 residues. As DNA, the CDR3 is TGCAGCGTTGGAGGGACAGGCAATCAGCCCCAGCATTTT. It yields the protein CSVGGTGNQPQHF.

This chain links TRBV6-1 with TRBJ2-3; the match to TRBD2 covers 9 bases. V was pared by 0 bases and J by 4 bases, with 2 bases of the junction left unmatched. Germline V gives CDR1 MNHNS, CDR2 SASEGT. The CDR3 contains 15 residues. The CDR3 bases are TGTGCCAGCAGTGAAGCTAGCGGGAGCCCAGATACGCAGTATTTT. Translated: CASSEASGSPDTQYF.

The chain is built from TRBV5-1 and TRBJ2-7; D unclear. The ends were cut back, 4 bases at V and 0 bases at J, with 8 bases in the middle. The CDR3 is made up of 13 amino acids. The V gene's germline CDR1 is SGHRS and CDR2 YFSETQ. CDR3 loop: CASSPPSSYEQYF. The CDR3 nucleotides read TGCGCCAGCAGCCCCCCCTCCTCCTACGAGCAGTACTTC.

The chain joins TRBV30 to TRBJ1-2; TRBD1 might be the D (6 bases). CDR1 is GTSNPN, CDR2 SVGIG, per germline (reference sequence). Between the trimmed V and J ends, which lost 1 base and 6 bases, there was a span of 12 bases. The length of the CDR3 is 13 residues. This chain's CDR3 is CAWSAYRADGYTF. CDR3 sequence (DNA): TGTGCCTGGAGTGCGTACAGGGCTGATGGCTACACCTTC.

CDR3 protein: CASFRTSGRASEQYF. In nucleotides, the CDR3 is TGTGCCAGCTTTCGGACTAGCGGGAGGGCTTCGGAGCAGTATTTT. V gene TRBV5-6 combines with J gene TRBJ2-3, with TRBD2 identical over 15 bases. This CDR3 region has 15 residues. Germline values: CDR1 SGHDT, CDR2 YYEEEE. Losses at the gene ends were 7 bases for V and 11 bases for J; bases not matched to a gene: 11. Together with reference TRBV5-6 and TRBJ2-3, the CDR3 gives the full variable domain: DAGVTQSPTHLIKTRGQQVTLRCSPKSGHDTVSWYQQALGQGPQFIFQYYEEEERQRGNFPDRFSGHQFPNYSSELNVNALLLGDSALYLCASFRTSGRASEQYFGPGTRLTVL.

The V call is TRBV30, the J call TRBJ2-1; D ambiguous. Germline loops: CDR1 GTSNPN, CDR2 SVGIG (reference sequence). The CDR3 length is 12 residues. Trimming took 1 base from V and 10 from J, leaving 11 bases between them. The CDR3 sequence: CAWSGMLLEQFF. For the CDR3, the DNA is TGTGCCTGGAGTGGTATGTTACTCGAGCAGTTCTTC.

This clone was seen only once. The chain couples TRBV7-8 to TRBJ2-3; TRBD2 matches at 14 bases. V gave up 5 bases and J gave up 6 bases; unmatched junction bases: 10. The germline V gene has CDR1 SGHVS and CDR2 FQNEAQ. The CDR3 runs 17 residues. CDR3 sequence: CASSLTGTSGSWDTQYF. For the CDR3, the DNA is TGTGCCAGCAGCCTGACCGGGACTAGCGGGAGTTGGGATACGCAGTATTTT.

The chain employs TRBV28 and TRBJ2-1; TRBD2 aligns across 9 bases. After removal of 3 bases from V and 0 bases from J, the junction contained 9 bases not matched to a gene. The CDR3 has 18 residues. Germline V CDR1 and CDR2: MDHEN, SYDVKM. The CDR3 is CASSFGLAGPISYNEQFF. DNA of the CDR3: TGTGCCAGCAGTTTCGGGCTAGCGGGACCAATCTCCTACAATGAGCAGTTCTTC.

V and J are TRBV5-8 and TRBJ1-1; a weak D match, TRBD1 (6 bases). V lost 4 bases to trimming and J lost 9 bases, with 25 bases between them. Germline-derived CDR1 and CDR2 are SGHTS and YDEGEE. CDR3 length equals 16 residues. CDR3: CASSGGQGWGPLKAFF. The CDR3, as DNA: TGTGCCAGCAGCGGGGGTCAGGGGTGGGGCCCACTGAAAGCTTTCTTT.

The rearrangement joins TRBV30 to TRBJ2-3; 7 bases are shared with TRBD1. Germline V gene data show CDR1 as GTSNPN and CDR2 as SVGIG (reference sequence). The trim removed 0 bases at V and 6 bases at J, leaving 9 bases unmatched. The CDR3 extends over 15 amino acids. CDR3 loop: CAWSVNRGNRDTQYF. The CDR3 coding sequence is TGTGCCTGGAGTGTTAACAGGGGAAATAGGGATACGCAGTATTTT.

The CDR3 nucleotides read TGTGCCAGCAGCTTACTAGCGGGTCCTGAAAAAGAGACCCAGTACTTC. This encodes CASSLLAGPEKETQYF. The chain combines TRBV5-4 with TRBJ2-5, with 9 bases that match TRBD2. The germline CDR1 and CDR2 sequences are SGHNT and YYREEE (reference sequence). CDR3 size: 16 residues. With V trimmed by 2 bases and J by 3 bases, 8 bases remained unmatched. Full variable domain (missing parts from reference TRBV5-4 and TRBJ2-5): ETGVTQSPTHLIKTRGQQVTLRCSSQSGHNTVSWYQQALGQGPQFIFQYYREEENGRGNFPPRFSGLQFPNYSSELNVNALELDDSALYLCASSLLAGPEKETQYFGPGTRLLVL.

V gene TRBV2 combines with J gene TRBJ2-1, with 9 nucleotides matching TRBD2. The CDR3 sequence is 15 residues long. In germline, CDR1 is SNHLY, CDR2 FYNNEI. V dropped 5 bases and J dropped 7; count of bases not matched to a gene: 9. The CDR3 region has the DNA TGTGCCAGCAGTAGGCGGCTAGCGGGAAAGAATGAGCAGTTCTTC. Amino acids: CASSRRLAGKNEQFF.

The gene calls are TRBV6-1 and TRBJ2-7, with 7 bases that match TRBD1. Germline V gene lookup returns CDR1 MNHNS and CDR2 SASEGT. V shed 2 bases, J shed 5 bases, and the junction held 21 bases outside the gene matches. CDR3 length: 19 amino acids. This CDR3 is CASSEWDRYNTPPLDEQYF. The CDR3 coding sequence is TGTGCCAGCAGTGAATGGGACAGATACAACACCCCTCCTCTTGACGAGCAGTACTTC.

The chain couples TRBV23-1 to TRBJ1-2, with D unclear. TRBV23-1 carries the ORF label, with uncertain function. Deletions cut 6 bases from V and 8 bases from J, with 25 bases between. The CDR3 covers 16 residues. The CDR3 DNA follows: TGCGCCAGCAGGGAAGAACACGCCACAGTAGTTGTCGGCTACACCTTC. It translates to CASREEHATVVVGYTF.

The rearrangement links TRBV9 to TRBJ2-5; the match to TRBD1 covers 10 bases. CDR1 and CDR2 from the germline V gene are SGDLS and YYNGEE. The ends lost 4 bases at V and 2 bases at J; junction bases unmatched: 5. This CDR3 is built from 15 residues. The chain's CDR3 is CASSRDRGIQETQYF. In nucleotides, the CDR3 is TGTGCCAGCAGCCGGGACAGGGGAATTCAAGAGACCCAGTACTTC.

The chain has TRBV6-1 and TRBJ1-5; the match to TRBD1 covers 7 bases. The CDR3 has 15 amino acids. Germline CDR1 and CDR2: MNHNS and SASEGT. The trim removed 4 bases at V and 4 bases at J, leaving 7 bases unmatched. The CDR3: CASSVVTGLNQPQHF. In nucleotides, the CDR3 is TGTGCCAGCAGTGTCGTGACAGGGCTGAATCAGCCCCAGCATTTT.

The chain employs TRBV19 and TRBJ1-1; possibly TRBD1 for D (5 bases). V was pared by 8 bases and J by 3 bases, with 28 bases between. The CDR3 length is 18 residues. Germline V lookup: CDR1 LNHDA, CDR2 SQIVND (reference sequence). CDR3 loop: CASCRGLGGNDYYTEAFF. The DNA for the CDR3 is TGTGCCAGTTGCCGAGGCTTGGGGGGGAACGATTATTACACTGAAGCTTTCTTT.

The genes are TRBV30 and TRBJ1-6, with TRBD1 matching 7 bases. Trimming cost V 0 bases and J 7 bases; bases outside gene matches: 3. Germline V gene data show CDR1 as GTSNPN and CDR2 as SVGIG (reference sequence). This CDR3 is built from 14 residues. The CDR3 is CAWSVGQINSPLHF. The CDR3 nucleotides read TGTGCCTGGAGTGTGGGACAGATAAATTCACCCCTCCACTTT.

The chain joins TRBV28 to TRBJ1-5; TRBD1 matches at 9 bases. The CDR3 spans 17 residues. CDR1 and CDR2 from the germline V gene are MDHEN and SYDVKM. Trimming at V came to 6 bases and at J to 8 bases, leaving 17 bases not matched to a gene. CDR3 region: CASRDRDRALSREPQHF. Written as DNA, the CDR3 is TGTGCCAGCAGGGACCGGGACAGGGCTCTATCGCGTGAGCCCCAGCATTTT.

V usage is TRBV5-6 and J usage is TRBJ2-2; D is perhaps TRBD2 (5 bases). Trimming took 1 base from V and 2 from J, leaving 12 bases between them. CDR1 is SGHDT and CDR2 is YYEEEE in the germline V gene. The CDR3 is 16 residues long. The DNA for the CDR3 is TGTGCCAGCAGCTTGAGAAGCGACTATAACACCGGGGAGCTGTTTTTT. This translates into CASSLRSDYNTGELFF.